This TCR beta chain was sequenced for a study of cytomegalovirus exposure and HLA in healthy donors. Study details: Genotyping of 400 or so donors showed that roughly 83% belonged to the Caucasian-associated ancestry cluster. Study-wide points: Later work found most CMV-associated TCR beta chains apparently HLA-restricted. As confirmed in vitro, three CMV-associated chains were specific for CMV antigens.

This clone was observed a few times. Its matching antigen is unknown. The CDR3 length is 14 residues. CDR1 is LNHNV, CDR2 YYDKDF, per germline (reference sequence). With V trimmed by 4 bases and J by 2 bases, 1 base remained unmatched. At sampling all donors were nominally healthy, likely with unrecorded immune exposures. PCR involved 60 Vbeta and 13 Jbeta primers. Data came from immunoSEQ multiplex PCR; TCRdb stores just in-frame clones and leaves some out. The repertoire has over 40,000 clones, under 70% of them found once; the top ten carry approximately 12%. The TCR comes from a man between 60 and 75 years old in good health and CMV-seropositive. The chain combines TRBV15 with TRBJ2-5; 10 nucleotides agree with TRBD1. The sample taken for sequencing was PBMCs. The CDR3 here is CATSTDRGQETQYF. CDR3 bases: TGTGCCACCAGCACGGACAGGGGGCAAGAGACCCAGTACTTC.